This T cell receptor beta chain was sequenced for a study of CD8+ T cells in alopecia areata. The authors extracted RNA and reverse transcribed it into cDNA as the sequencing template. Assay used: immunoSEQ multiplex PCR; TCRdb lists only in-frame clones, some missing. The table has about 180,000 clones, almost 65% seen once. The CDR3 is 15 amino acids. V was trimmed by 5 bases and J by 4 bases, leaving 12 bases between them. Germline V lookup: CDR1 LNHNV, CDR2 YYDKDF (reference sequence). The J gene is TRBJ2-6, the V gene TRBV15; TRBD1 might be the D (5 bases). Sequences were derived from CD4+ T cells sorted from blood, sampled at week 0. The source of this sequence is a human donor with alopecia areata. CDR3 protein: CATSSGGAGANVLTF. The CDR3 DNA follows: TGTGCCACCAGCTCGGGTGGGGCCGGGGCCAACGTCCTGACTTTC. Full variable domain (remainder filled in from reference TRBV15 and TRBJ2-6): DAMVIQNPRYQVTQFGKPVTLSCSQTLNHNVMYWYQQKSSQAPKLLFHYYDKDFNNEADTPDNFQSRRPNTSFCFLDIRSPGLGDTAMYLCATSSGGAGANVLTFGAGSRLTVL.